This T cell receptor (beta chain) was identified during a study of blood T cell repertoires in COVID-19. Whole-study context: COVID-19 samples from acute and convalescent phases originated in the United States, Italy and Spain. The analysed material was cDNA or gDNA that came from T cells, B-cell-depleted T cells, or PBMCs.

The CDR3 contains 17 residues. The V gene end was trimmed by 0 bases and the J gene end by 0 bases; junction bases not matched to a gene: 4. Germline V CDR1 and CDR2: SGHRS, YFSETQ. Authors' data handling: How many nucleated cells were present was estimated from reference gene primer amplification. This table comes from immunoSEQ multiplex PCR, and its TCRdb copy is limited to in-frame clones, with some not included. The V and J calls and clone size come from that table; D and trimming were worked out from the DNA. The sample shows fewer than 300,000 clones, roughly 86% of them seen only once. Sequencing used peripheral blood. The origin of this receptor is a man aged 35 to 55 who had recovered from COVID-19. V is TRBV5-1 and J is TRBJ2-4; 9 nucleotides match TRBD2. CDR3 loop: CASSLDPSGIAKNIQYF. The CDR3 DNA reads TGCGCCAGCAGCTTGGATCCTAGCGGGATAGCCAAAAACATTCAGTACTTC.